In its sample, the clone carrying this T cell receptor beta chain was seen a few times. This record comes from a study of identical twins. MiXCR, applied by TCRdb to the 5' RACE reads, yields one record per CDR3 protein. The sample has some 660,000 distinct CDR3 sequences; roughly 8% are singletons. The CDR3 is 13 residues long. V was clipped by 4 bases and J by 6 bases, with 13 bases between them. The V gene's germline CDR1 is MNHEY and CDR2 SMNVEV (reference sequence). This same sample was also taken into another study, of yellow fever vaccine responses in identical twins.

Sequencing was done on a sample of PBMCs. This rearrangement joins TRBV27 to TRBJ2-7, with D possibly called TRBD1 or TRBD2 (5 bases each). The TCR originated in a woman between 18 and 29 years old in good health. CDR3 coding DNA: TGTGCCAGCAGTTCGGGACGCCCCCTCGAGCAGTACTTC. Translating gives CASSSGRPLEQYF.